This T cell receptor beta chain was obtained from a study of T cells in Graves' hyperthyroidism and ophthalmopathy. This CDR3 contains 12 residues. Trimming took off 7 bases at V and 7 bases at J, with 16 bases between the two ends. Germline CDR1 reads SQVTM; CDR2 reads ANQGSEA. RNA transcripts yielded amplified TCR beta CDR3 regions. First-round RT-PCR of the TCR CDR3 relied on the HTBI primer set. TCRdb re-called the multiplex PCR reads through MiXCR, storing one row per CDR3 protein. The sample shows hundreds of thousands of distinct CDR3 sequences, 45% of them seen only once. The gene calls are TRBV29-1 and TRBJ1-1; D may be TRBD1 (5 bases). Sequencing input: peripheral blood or thyroid tissue (not recorded which). This clonotype was sampled from an adult man with Graves' disease, either hyperthyroidism or ophthalmopathy (not recorded which). CDR3 nucleotide sequence: TGCAGCGCCCGAAATCAGGGATTTGAAGCTTTCTTT. It yields the protein CSARNQGFEAFF.